This TCR beta chain was observed in a study of T cell changes during pregnancy in multiple sclerosis (dated by TCRdb to about 2019). Background on the whole study: In women with multiple sclerosis, the researchers looked at how the T cell repertoire shifted as pregnancy progressed.

The library was generated by the immunoSEQ multiplex PCR assay. Not all clones reach the TCRdb copy of this immuneACCESS table, which keeps in-frame sequences only. Checked studies attribute under half of the gap to unresolved V genes and leave the rest unexplained. Within this sample are 41,000 or so clones, with 80% to 90% of them counted one time only. The ten largest account for more than 0.6% of the sample. Counted from cysteine to phenylalanine, this CDR3 has 14 amino acids. The DNA shown is the 42-base CDR3, in frame from base 1. CDR1 is given as SGHNT and CDR2 as YYREEE, both from the germline V gene (reference sequence). V is reduced by 4 bases and J by 2 bases, leaving a spacing of 10 bases between them. This clone was recorded once. What this receptor recognizes is not known. No much larger clone is present one base from it, and per-base qualities are unavailable.

This receptor was taken from a female donor with multiple sclerosis, enrolled in a pregnancy study. The sequencing here drew on CD4+ T cells from peripheral blood mononuclear cells, taken in the first trimester of pregnancy. The chain joins TRBV5-4 to TRBJ1-3, with TRBD1 as a weak D call on 6 bases. The CDR3 protein is CASSRGGTGNTIYF. The DNA is TGTGCCAGCAGCAGGGGGGGAACTGGAAACACCATATATTTT.